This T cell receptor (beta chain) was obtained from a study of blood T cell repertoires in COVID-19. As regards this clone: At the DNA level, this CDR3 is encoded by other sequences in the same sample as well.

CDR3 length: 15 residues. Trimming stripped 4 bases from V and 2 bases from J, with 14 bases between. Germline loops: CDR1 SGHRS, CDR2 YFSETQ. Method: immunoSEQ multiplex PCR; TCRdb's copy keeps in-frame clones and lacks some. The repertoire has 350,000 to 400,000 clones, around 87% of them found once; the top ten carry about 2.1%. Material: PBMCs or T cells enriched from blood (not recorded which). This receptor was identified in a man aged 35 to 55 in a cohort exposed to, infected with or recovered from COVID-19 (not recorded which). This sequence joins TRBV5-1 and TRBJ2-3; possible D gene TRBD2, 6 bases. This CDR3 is CASSPTGGYTDTQYF. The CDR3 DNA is TGCGCCAGCAGCCCCACTGGAGGGTACACAGATACGCAGTATTTT. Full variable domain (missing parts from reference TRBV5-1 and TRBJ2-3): KAGVTQTPRYLIKTRGQQVTLSCSPISGHRSVSWYQQTPGQGLQFLFEYFSETQRNKGNFPGRFSGRQFSNSRSEMNVSTLELGDSALYLCASSPTGGYTDTQYFGPGTRLTVL.